This TCR beta chain was sequenced during a study of blood T cell repertoires in COVID-19. Per the study methods: Amplified reference gene primers provided the basis for estimating nucleated cell counts. Some clones are missing from TCRdb's copy, which holds only in-frame ones; the method was immunoSEQ multiplex PCR. The V and J calls and clone size were taken over from that table, and D and trimming were inferred from the DNA. This table holds roughly 49,000 clones, 68% found once. The CDR3 totals 10 residues. Germline V gene lookup returns CDR1 DFQATT and CDR2 SNEGSKA (reference sequence). Trimming took 4 bases from V and 7 from J; bases not matched to a gene: 1.

This receptor was identified in a woman aged 70-85 years with acute or convalescent COVID-19. The rearrangement joins TRBV20-1 to TRBJ2-7; 7 positions match TRBD1. Sequencing was carried out using peripheral blood. The CDR3 sequence is CSAKDREQYF. CDR3 sequence (DNA): TGCAGTGCTAAGGACAGGGAGCAGTACTTC.